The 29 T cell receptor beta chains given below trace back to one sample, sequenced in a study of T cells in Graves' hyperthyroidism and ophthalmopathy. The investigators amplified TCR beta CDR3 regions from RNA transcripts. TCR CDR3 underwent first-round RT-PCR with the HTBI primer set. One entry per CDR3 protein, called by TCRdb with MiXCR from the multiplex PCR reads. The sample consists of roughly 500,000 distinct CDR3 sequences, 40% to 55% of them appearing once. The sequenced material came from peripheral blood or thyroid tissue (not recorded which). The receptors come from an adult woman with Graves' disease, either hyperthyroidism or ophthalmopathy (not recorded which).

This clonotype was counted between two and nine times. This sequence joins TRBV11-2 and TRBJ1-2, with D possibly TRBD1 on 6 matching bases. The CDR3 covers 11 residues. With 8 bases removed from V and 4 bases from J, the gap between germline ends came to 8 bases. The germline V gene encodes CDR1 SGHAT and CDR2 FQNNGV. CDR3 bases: TGTGCCAGCCGGACAGCCTATGGCTACACCTTC. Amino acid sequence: CASRTAYGYTF.

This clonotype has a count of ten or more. The CDR3 is CASSSQGGGNTEAFF. CDR3 in DNA: TGCGCCAGCAGCAGCCAGGGAGGAGGGAACACTGAAGCTTTCTTT. This rearrangement joins TRBV5-1 to TRBJ1-1; possibly TRBD1 for D (5 bases). The CDR3 consists of 15 residues. Trimming removed 4 bases from V and 1 base from J, with 14 bases in between. Germline CDR1 reads SGHRS; CDR2 reads YFSETQ. The full variable domain, its missing parts supplied by reference TRBV5-1 and TRBJ1-1, is KAGVTQTPRYLIKTRGQQVTLSCSPISGHRSVSWYQQTPGQGLQFLFEYFSETQRNKGNFPGRFSGRQFSNSRSEMNVSTLELGDSALYLCASSSQGGGNTEAFFGQGTRLTVV.

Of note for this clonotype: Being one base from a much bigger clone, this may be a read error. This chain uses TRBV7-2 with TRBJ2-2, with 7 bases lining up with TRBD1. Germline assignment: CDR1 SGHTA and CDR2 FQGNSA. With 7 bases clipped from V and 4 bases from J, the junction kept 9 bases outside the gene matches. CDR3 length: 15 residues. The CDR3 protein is CASNRQGRATGELFF. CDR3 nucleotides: TGTGCCAGCAACCGACAGGGCCGGGCCACCGGGGAGCTGTTTTTT.

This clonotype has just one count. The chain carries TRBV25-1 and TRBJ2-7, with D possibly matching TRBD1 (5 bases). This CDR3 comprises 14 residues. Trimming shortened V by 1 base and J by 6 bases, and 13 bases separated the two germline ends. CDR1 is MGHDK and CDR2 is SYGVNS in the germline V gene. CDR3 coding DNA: TGTGCCAGCAGTGAATGGGCAGGGCCGGGCGAGCAGTACTTC. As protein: CASSEWAGPGEQYF.

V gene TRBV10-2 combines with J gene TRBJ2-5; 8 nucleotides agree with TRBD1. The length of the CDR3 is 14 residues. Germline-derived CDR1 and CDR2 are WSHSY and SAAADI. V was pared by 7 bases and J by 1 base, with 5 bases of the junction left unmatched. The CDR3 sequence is CASNRDRIQETQYF. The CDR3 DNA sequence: TGCGCCAGCAACCGGGACAGGATCCAAGAGACCCAGTACTTC.

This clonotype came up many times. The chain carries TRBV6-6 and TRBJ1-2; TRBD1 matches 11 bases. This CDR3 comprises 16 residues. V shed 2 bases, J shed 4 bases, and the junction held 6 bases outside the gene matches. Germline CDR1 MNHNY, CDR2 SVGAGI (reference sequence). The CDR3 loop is CASSYTGQGGSYGYTF. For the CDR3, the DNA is TGTGCCAGCAGTTACACGGGACAGGGGGGGAGCTATGGCTACACCTTC.

CDR3: CATSRGDRNQPQHF. The CDR3 region has the DNA TGTGCCACCAGCAGAGGGGACAGGAATCAGCCCCAGCATTTT. The V gene is TRBV15, the J gene TRBJ1-5; TRBD1 aligns across 8 bases. Germline CDR1 is LNHNV and CDR2 is YYDKDF (reference sequence). J was trimmed by 4 bases and V by 1 base; bases with no gene match: 0. This CDR3 contains 14 residues.

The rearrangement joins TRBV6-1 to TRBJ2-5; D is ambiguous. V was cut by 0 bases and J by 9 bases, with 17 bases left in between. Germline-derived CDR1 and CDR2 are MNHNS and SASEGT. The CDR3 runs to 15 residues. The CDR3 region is CASSEALGKNQPQYF. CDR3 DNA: TGTGCCAGCAGTGAAGCGCTTGGGAAGAATCAGCCCCAGTACTTC.

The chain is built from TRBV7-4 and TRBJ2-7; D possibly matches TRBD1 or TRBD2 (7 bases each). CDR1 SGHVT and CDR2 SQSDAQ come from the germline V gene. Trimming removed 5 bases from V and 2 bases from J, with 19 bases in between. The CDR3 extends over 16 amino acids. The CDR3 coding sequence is TGTGCCAGCAGCAATCCCGACGGGGGGACAGCCTACGAGCAGTACTTC. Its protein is CASSNPDGGTAYEQYF.

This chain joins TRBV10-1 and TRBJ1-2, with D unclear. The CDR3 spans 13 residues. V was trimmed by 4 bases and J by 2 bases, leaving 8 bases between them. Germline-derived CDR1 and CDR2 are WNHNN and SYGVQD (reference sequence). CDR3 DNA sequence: TGCGCCAGCAGTGTCGGACCGAACTATGGCTACACCTTC. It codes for CASSVGPNYGYTF.

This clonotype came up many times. The chain's CDR3 is CASSLGTYREAFF. The CDR3 bases are TGTGCCAGCAGCCTAGGGACATACCGTGAAGCTTTCTTT. The chain carries TRBV14 and TRBJ1-1; possibly TRBD1 for D (6 bases). Germline CDR1 SGHDN, CDR2 FVKESK. The V and J ends lost 4 bases and 7 bases respectively, with 13 bases between them. This CDR3 is built from 13 residues.

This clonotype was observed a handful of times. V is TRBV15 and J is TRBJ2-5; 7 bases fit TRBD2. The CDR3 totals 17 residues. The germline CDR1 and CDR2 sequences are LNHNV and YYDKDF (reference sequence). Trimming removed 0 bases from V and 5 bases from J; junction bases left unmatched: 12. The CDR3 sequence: CATSRDNEAGWSETQYF. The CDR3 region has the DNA TGTGCCACCAGCAGAGATAATGAAGCGGGATGGAGCGAGACCCAGTACTTC.

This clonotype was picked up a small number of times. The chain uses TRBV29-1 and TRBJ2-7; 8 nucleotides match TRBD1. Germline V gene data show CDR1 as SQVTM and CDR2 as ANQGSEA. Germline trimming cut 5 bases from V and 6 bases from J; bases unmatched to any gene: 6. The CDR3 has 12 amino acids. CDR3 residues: CSVRTGLSEQYF. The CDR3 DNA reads TGCAGCGTTAGGACAGGGTTGAGCGAGCAGTACTTC.

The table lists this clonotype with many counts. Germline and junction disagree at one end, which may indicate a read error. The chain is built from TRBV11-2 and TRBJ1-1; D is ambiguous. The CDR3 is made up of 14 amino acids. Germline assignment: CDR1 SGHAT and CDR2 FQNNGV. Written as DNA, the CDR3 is TGTGCCAACAGCTTTGGAGGAATGAACACTGAAGCTTTCTTT. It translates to CANSFGGMNTEAFF. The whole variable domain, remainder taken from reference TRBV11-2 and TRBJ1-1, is EAGVAQSPRYKIIEKRQSVAFWCNPISGHATLYWYQQILGQGPKLLIQFQNNGVVDDSQLPKDRFSAERLKGVDSTLKIQPAKLEDSAVYLCANSFGGMNTEAFFGQGTRLTVV.

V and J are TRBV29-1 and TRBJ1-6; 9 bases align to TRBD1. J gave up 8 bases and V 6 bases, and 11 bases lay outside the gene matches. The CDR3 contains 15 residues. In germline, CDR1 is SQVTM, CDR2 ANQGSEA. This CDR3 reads CSVARTGDLDSPLHF. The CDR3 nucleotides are TGCAGCGTCGCGCGGACAGGGGATTTAGATTCACCCCTCCACTTT.

The CDR3 DNA is TGCGCCAGCAGTGGGTTGACTCGGGGATCCGAGCAGTACTTC. Translated, it gives CASSGLTRGSEQYF. The chain couples TRBV10-2 to TRBJ2-7, with D maybe TRBD2 (5 bases). The germline V gene encodes CDR1 WSHSY and CDR2 SAAADI. V lost 4 bases to trimming and J lost 6 bases, with 16 bases between them. The CDR3 contains 14 residues.

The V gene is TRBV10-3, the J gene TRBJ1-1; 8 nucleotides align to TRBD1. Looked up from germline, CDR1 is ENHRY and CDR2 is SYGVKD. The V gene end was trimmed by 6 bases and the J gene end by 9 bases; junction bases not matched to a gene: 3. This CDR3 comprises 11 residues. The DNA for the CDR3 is TGTGCCATCAGCCGGACAGGGCAAGCTTTCTTT. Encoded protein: CAISRTGQAFF.

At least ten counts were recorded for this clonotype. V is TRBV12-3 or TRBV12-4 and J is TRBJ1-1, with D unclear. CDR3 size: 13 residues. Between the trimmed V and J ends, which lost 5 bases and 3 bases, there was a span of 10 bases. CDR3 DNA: TGTGCCAGCAGTGGGCAAGATGACACTGAAGCTTTCTTT. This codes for CASSGQDDTEAFF.

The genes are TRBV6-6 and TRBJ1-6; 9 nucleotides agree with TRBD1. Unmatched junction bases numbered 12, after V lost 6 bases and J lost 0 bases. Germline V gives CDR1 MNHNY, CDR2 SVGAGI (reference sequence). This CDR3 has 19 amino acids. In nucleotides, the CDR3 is TGTGCCAGCAGCCCCGGGACAGGGAGTTTTAGCTCCTATAATTCACCCCTCCACTTT. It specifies CASSPGTGSFSSYNSPLHF.

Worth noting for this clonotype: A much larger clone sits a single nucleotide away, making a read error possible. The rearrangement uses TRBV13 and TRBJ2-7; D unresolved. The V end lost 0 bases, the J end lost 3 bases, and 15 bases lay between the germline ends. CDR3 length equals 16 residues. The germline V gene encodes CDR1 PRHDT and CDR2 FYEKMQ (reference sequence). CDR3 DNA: TGTGCCAGCAGCTTAGGTACCGGGCGACCGTACTACGAGCAGTACTTC. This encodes CASSLGTGRPYYEQYF.

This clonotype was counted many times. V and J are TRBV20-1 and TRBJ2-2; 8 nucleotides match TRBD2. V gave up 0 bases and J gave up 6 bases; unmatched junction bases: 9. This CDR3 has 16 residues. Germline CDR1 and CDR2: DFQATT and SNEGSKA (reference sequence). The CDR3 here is CSARDRREGRSGELFF. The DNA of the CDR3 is TGCAGTGCTAGAGATCGACGGGAGGGCCGTTCCGGGGAGCTGTTTTTT.

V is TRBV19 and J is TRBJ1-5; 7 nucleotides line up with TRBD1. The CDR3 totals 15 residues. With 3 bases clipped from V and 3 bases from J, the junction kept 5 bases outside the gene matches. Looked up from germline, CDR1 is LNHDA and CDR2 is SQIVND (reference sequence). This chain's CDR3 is CASSIVGQNNQPQHF. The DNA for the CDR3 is TGTGCCAGTAGTATTGTGGGACAGAACAATCAGCCCCAGCATTTT.

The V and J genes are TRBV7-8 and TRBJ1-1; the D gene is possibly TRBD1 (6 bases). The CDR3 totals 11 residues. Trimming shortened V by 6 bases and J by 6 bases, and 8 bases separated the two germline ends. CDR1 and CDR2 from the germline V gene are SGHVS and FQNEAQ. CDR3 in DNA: TGTGCCAGCAGGGGGGCATCTGAAGCTTTCTTT. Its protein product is CASRGASEAFF.

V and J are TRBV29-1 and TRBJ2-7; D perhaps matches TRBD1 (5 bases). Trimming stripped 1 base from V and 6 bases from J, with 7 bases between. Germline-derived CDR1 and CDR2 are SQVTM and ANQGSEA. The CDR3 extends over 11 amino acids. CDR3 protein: CSVEGGPEQYF. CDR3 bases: TGCAGCGTTGAAGGGGGCCCCGAGCAGTACTTC.

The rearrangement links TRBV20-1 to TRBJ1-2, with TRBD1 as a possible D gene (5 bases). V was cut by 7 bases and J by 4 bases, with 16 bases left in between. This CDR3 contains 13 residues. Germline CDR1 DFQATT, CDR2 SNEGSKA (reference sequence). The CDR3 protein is CSVLPTGGYGYTF. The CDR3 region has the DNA TGCAGTGTTTTGCCAACTGGGGGCTATGGCTACACCTTC.

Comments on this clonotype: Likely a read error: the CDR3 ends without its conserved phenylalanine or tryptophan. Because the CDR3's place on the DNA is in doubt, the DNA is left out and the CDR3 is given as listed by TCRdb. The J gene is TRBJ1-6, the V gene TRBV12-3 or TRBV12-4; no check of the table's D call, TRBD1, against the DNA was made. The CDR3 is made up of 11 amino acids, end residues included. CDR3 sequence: CASSHRDRGHY.

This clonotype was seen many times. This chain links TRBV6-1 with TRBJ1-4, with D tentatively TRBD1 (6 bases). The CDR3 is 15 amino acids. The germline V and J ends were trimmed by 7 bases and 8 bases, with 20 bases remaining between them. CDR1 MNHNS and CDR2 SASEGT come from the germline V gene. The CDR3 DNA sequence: TGTGCCAGCAATCCGGGGGCGGGTGACGGCGAAAAACTGTTTTTT. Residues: CASNPGAGDGEKLFF.

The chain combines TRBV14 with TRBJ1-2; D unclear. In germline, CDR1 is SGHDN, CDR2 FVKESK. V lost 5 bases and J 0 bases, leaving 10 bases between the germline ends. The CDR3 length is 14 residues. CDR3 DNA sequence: TGTGCCAGCAGCTTGACGGGTCCTAACTATGGCTACACCTTC. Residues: CASSLTGPNYGYTF.

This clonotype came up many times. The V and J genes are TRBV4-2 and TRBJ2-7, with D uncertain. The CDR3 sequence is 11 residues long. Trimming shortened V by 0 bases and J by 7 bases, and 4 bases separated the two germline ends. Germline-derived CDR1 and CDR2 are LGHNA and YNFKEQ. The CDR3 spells CASSQDREQYF. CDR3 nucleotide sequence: TGTGCCAGCAGCCAAGATCGGGAGCAGTACTTC.